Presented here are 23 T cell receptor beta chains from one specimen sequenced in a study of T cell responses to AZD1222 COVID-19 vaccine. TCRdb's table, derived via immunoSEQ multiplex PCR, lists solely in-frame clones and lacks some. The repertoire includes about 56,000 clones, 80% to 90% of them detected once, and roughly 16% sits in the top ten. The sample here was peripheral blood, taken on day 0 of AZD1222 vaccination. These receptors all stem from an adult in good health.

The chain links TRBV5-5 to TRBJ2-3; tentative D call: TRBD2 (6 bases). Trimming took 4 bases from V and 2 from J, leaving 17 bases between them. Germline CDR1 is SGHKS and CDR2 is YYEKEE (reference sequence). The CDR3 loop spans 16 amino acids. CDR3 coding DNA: TGTGCCAGCAGCGCATATACTAGCCCGACCACAGATACGCAGTATTTT. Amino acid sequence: CASSAYTSPTTDTQYF.

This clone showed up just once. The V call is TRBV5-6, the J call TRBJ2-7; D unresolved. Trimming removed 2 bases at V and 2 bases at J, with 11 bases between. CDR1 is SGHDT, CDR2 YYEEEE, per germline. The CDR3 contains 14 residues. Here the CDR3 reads CASSFRAGTYEQYF. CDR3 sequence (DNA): TGTGCCAGCAGCTTTCGGGCAGGTACCTACGAGCAGTACTTC. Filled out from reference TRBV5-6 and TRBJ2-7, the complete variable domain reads DAGVTQSPTHLIKTRGQQVTLRCSPKSGHDTVSWYQQALGQGPQFIFQYYEEEERQRGNFPDRFSGHQFPNYSSELNVNALLLGDSALYLCASSFRAGTYEQYFGPGTRLTVT.

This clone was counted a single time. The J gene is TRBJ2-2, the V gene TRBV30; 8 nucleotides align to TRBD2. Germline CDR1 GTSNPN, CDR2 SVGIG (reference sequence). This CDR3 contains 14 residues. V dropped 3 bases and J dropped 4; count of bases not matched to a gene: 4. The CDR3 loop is CAWRLSGTTGELFF. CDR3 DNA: TGTGCCTGGAGGCTTAGCGGGACCACCGGGGAGCTGTTTTTT. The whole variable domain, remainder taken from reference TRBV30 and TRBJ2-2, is SQTIHQWPATLVQPVGSPLSLECTVEGTSNPNLYWYRQAAGRGLQLLFYSVGIGQISSEVPQNLSASRPQDRQFILSSKKLLLSDSGFYLCAWRLSGTTGELFFGEGSRLTVL.

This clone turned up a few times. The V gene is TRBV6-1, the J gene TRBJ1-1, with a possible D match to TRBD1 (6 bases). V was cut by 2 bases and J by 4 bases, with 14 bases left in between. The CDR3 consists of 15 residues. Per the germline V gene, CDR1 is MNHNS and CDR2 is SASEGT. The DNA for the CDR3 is TGTGCCAGCAGTGAATCTGTCGGGGGCGGCACTGAAGCTTTCTTT. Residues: CASSESVGGGTEAFF.

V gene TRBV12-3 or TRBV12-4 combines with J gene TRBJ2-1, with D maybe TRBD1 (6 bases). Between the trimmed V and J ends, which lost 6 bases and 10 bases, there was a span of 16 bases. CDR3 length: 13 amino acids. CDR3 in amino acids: CASSWAQGHEQFF. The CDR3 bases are TGTGCCAGCAGCTGGGCTCAGGGGCACGAGCAGTTCTTC.

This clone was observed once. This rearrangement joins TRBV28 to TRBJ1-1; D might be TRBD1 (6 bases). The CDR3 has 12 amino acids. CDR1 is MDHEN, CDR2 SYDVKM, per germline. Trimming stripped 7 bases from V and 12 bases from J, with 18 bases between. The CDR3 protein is CASNARQVSTFF. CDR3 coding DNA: TGTGCCAGCAACGCAAGACAGGTTTCAACTTTCTTT.

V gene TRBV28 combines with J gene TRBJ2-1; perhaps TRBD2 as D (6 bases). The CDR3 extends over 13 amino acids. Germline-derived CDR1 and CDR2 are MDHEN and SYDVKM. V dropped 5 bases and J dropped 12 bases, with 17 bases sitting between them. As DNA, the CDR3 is TGTGCCAGCAGTCTAACCCGGGGGTCCGGGCAGTTCTTC. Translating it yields CASSLTRGSGQFF.

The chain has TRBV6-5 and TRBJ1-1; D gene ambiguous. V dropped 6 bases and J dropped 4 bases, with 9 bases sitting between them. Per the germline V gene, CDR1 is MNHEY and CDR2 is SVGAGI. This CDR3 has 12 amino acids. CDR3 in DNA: TGTGCCAGCAGGCCCCGGGGCACTGAAGCTTTCTTT. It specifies CASRPRGTEAFF.

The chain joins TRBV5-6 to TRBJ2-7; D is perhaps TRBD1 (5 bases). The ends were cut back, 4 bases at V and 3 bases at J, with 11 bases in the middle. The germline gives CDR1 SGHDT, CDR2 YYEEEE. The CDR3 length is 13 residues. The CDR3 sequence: CASSQTAFYEQYF. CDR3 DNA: TGTGCCAGCAGCCAGACAGCATTCTACGAGCAGTACTTC.

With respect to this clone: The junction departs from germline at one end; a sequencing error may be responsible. Written as DNA, the CDR3 is TGTGCCAGCAGCTTAGTAATAGCGGGGGGGCCAGGACGGCATTTT. This sequence encodes CASSLVIAGGPGRHF. The J gene is TRBJ2-3, the V gene TRBV7-8; TRBD2 aligns across 11 bases. Germline CDR1 is SGHVS and CDR2 is FQNEAQ. The CDR3 has 15 residues.

In nucleotides, the CDR3 is TGTGCTAGTGGACGTGACGGGGGGAATTCACCCCTCCACTTT. Its translation: CASGRDGGNSPLHF. The rearrangement uses TRBV12-5 and TRBJ1-6; D might be TRBD1 (5 bases). Germline V lookup: CDR1 LGHNT, CDR2 FRNRAP. V lost 6 bases and J lost 7, with 13 bases in between. The CDR3 totals 14 residues.

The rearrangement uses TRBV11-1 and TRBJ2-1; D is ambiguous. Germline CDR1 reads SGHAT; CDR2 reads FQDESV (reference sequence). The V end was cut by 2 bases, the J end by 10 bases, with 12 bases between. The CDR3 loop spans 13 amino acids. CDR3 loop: CASSLIFRTEQFF. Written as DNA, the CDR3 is TGTGCCAGCAGCTTAATCTTTCGGACGGAGCAGTTCTTC.

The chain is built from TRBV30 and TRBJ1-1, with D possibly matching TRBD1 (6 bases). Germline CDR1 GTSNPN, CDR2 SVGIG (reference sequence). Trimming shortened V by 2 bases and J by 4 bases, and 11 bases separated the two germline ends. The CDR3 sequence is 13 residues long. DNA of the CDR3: TGTGCCTGGAGTTCGATGGGGGCCACTGAAGCTTTCTTT. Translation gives CAWSSMGATEAFF.

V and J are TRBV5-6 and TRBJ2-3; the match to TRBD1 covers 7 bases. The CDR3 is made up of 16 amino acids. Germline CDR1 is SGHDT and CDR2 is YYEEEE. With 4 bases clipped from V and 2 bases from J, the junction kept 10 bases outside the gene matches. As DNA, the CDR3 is TGTGCCAGCAGCCGTACAGGGACAGCCTTCACAGATACGCAGTATTTT. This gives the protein CASSRTGTAFTDTQYF. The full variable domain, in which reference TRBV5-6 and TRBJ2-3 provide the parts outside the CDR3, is DAGVTQSPTHLIKTRGQQVTLRCSPKSGHDTVSWYQQALGQGPQFIFQYYEEEERQRGNFPDRFSGHQFPNYSSELNVNALLLGDSALYLCASSRTGTAFTDTQYFGPGTRLTVL.

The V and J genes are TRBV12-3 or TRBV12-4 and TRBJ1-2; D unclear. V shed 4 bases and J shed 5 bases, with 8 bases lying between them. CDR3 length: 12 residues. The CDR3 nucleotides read TGTGCCAGCAGTTATTTATTGTATGGCTACACCTTC. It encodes CASSYLLYGYTF.

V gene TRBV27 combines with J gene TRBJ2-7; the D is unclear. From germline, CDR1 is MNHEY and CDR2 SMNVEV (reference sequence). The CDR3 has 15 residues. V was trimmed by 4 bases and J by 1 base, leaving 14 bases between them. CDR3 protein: CASSSGPLASYEQYF. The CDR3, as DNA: TGTGCCAGCAGTTCCGGACCGTTGGCATCCTACGAGCAGTACTTC.

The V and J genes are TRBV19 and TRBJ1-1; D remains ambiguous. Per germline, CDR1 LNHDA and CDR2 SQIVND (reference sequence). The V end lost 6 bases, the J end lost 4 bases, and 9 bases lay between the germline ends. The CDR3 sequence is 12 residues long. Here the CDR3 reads CASSPFGTEAFF. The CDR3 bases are TGTGCCAGTAGCCCCTTCGGCACTGAAGCTTTCTTT. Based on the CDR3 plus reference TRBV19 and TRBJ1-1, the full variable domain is DGGITQSPKYLFRKEGQNVTLSCEQNLNHDAMYWYRQDPGQGLRLIYYSQIVNDFQKGDIAEGYSVSREKKESFPLTVTSAQKNPTAFYLCASSPFGTEAFFGQGTRLTVV.

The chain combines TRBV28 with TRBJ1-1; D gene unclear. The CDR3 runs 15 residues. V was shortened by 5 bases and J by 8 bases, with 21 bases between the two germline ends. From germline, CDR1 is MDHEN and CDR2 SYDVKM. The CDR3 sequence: CASSPLGRQSPEAFF. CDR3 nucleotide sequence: TGTGCCAGCAGTCCCTTGGGCCGCCAAAGCCCCGAAGCTTTCTTT.

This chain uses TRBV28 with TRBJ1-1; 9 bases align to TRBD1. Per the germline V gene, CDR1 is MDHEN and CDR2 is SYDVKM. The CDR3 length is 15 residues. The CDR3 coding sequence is TGTCCCCTGGGGAGGGGGGACAGGGTGTTTTGGGTGGCTTTCTTT. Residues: CPLGRGDRVFWVAFF.

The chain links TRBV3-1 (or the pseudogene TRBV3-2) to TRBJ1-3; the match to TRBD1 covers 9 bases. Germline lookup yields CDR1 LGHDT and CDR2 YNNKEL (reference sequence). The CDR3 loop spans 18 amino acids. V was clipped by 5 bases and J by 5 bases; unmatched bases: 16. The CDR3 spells CASSKMRPGQGWRNTIYF. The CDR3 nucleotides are TGTGCCAGCAGCAAAATGAGACCGGGACAGGGATGGCGAAACACCATATATTTT.

CDR3 sequence: CASSEGEGQGAPRQFF. In DNA, the CDR3 is TGTGCCAGCAGTGAGGGGGAGGGACAGGGAGCTCCACGGCAGTTCTTC. The gene calls are TRBV6-4 and TRBJ2-1; 9 bases fit TRBD1. Germline CDR1 and CDR2: MRHNA and SNTAGT. Trimming cost V 3 bases and J 12 bases; bases outside gene matches: 15. CDR3 length: 16 amino acids.

CDR3 region: CASSPDRGHYEQYF. CDR3 bases: TGCGCCAGCAGCCCCGACAGGGGGCACTACGAGCAGTACTTC. This chain connects TRBV4-1 to TRBJ2-7; 10 bases are a match to TRBD1. This CDR3 has 14 amino acids. CDR1 and CDR2 from the germline V gene are MGHRA and YSYEKL. V lost 4 bases to trimming and J lost 3 bases; unmatched junction nucleotides: 3.

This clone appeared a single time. The CDR3 sequence is CASSPYTGELFF. The CDR3 coding sequence is TGTGCCAGCAGCCCCTACACCGGGGAGCTGTTTTTT. The V and J genes are TRBV11-1 and TRBJ2-2; D is uncertain. The CDR3 runs to 12 residues. From germline, CDR1 is SGHAT and CDR2 FQDESV (reference sequence). The V gene lost 5 bases and the J gene lost 3 bases, with 4 bases spanning the gap.